This T cell receptor (beta chain) originates from a study of T-cell reconstitution after alpha-beta-depleted transplantation in children. Whole-study results and caveats: Several hundred expanded graft clones reportedly gave rise to the alpha-beta T cells present about two months after transplant. It was newly produced T cells that mostly accounted for T-cell counts and diversity one year after transplant.

Unique molecular identifiers were used to barcode this TCRbeta library. TCRdb reprocessed the PCR reads with MiXCR, giving one entry per CDR3 protein. The sample lists some 300,000 distinct CDR3 sequences; just over 7.5% were seen once. The V and J ends lost 3 bases and 6 bases, in that order; junction bases with no gene match: 4. This CDR3 is built from 14 residues. Germline CDR1 and CDR2: DFQATT and SNEGSKA (reference sequence). This clonotype was observed many times. Its antigen remains unidentified. This clonotype was obtained from a female patient aged 2 to 10 who had a stem cell transplant for Fanconi anemia, so the T cells may come from the graft donor. The rearrangement joins TRBV20-1 to TRBJ2-7, with 14 nucleotides matching TRBD2. This sample comprised peripheral blood, obtained 360 days after TCRalphabeta/CD19-depleted stem cell transplant. As DNA, the CDR3 is TGCAGTGCTAGCCTGACTAGCGGGGGGGTCGAGCAGTACTTC. The encoded protein is CSASLTSGGVEQYF.